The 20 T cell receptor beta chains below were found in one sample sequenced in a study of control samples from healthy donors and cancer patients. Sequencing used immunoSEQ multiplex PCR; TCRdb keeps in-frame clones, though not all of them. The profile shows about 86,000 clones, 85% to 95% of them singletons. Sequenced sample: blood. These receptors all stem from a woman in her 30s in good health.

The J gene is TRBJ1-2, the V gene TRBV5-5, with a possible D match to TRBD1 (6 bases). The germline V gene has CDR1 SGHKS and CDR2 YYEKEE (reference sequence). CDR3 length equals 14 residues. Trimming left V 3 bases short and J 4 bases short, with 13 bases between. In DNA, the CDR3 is TGTGCCAGCAGCTCAAGCGGGGGCAGCTATGGCTACACCTTC. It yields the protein CASSSSGGSYGYTF.

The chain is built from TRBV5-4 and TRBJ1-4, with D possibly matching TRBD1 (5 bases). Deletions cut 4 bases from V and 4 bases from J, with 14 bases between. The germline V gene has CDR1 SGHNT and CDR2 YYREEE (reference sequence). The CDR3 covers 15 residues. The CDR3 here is CASSPRPGLNEKLFF. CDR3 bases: TGTGCCAGCAGCCCCCGTCCGGGACTTAATGAAAAACTGTTTTTT.

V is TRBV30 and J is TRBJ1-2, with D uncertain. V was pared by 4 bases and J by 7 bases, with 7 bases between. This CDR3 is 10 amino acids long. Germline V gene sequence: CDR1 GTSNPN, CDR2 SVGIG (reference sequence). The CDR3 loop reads CAWKVLGYTF. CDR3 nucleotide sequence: TGTGCCTGGAAAGTGCTTGGCTACACCTTC.

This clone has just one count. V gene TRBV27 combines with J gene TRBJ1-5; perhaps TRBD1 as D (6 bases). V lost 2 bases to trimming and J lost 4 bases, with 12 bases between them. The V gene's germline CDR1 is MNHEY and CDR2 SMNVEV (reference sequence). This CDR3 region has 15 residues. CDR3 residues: CASSLTQGSNQPQHF. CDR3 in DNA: TGTGCCAGCAGTTTAACACAGGGCAGTAATCAGCCCCAGCATTTT.

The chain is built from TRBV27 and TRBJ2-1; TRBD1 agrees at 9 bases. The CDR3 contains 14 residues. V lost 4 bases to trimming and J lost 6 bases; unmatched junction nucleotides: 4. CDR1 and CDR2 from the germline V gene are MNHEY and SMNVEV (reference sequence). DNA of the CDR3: TGTGCCAGCAGTTCCGGGACAGGGCGCAATGAGCAGTTCTTC. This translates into CASSSGTGRNEQFF.

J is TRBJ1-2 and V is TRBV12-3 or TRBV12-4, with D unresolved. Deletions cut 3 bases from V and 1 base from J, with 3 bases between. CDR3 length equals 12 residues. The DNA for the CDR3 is TGTGCCAGCAGTTTGGGTAACTATGGCTACACCTTC. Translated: CASSLGNYGYTF.

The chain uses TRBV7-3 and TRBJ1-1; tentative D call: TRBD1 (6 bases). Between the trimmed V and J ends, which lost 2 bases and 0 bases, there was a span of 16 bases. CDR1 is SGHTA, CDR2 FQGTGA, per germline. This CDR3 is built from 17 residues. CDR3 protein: CASSLDPRRGMNTEAFF. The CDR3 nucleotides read TGTGCCAGCAGCTTAGATCCACGCAGGGGCATGAACACTGAAGCTTTCTTT.

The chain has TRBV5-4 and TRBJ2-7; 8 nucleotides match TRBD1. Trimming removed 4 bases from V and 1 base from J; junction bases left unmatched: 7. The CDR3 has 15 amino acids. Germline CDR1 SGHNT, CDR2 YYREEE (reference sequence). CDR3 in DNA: TGTGCCAGCAGCGCTGGACAGGGATGGTCCTACGAGCAGTACTTC. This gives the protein CASSAGQGWSYEQYF.

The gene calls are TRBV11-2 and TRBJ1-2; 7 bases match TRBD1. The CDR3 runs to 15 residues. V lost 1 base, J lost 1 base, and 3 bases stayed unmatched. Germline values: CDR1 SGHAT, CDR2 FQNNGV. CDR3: CASSLGTGVNYGYTF. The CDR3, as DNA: TGTGCCAGCAGCTTAGGCACAGGGGTTAACTATGGCTACACCTTC.

The CDR3 nucleotides are TGTGCCAGCAGTTTAAGGTCTTCACCCCTCCACTTT. Translated, it gives CASSLRSSPLHF. The chain uses TRBV28 and TRBJ1-6; D is uncertain. V lost 2 bases and J 9 bases, leaving 5 bases between the germline ends. Per germline, CDR1 MDHEN and CDR2 SYDVKM. CDR3 length: 12 amino acids.

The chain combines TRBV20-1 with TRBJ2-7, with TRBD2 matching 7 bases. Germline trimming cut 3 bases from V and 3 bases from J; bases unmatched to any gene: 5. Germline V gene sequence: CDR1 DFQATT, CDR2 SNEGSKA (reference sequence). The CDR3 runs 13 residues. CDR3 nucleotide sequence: TGCAGTGCTAGTGGGAGGGTAGGCTACGAGCAGTACTTC. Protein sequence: CSASGRVGYEQYF.

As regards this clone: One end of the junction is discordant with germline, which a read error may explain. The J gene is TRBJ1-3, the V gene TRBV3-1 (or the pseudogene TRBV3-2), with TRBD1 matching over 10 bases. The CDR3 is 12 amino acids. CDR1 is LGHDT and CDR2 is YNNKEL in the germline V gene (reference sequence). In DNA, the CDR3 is TGTGCCAGCAGCCAACCGGGACAGGGGTCTCATTTT. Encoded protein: CASSQPGQGSHF.

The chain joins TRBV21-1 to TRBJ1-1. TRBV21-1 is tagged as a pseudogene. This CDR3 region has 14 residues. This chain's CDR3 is CASSLRRGLRKAFF. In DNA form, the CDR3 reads TGTGCCAGCAGCCTGAGGCGGGGGCTAAGGAAAGCTTTCTTT.

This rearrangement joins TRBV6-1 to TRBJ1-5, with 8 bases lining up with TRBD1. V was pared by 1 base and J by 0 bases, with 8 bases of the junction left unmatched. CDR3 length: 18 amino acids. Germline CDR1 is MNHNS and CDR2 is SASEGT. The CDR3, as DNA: TGTGCCAGCAGTGAAGTGGTTCAGGGGGCCTTTAGCAATCAGCCCCAGCATTTT. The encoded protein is CASSEVVQGAFSNQPQHF.

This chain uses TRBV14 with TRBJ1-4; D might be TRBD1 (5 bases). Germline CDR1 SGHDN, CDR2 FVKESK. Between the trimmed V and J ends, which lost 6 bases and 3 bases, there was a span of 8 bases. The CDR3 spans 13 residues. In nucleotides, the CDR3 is TGTGCCAGCAGGGGACGATCTAATGAAAAACTGTTTTTT. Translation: CASRGRSNEKLFF.

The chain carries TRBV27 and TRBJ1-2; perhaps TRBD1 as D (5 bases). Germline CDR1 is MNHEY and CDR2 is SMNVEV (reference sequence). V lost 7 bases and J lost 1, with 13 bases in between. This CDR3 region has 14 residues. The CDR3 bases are TGTGCCAGCAAACCACGTCAGGGTAACTATGGCTACACCTTC. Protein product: CASKPRQGNYGYTF.

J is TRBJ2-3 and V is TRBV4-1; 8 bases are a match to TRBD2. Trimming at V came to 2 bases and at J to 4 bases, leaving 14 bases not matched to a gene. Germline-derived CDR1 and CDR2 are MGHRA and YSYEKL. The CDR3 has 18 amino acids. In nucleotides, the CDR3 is TGCGCCAGCAGCCAACTGTTTGGACTAGCTGGCCGAGCAGATACGCAGTATTTT. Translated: CASSQLFGLAGRADTQYF.

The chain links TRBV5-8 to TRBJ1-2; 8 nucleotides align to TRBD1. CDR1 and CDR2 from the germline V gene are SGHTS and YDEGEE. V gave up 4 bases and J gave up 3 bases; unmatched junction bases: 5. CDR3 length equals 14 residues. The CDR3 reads CASSPGQGYYGYTF. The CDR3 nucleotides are TGTGCCAGCAGCCCAGGACAGGGATACTATGGCTACACCTTC.

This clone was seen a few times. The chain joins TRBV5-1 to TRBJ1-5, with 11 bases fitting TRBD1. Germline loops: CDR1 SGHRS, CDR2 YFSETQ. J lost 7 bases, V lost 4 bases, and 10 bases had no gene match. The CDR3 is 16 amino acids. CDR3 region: CASSDGTGGGLQPQHF. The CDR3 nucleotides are TGCGCCAGCAGCGATGGGACAGGGGGAGGGTTGCAGCCCCAGCATTTT. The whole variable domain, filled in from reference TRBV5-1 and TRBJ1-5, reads KAGVTQTPRYLIKTRGQQVTLSCSPISGHRSVSWYQQTPGQGLQFLFEYFSETQRNKGNFPGRFSGRQFSNSRSEMNVSTLELGDSALYLCASSDGTGGGLQPQHFGDGTRLSIL.

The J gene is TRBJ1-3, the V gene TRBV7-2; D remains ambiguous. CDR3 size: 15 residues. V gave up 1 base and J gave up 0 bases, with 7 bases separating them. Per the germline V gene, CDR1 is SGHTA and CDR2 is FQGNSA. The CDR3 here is CASSLEPNSGNTIYF. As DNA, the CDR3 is TGTGCCAGCAGCTTAGAACCCAACTCTGGAAACACCATATATTTT.